This TCR beta chain was profiled in a study of siplizumab effects on memory and regulatory T cells. Notes on the study in general: The authors mapped only a minor fraction of alloreactive clones to unstimulated subsets. Many proliferating CD4+ or CD8+ clones remained unclassified. Roughly 80-97% of them could not be assigned either a naive or a memory phenotype. The average Treg-derived proportion among mappable alloreactive CD4+ clones was 65% to 75% with siplizumab versus about 27% in controls.

The CDR3 totals 14 residues. CDR1 and CDR2 from the germline V gene are KGHSH and LQKENI. After removal of 3 bases from V and 2 bases from J, the junction contained 4 bases not matched to a gene. Turning to this clone: The antigen is unknown.

Per-sample assaying covered roughly 100,000 TCR templates. TCRdb's table, derived via immunoSEQ multiplex PCR, lists solely in-frame clones and lacks some. The profile shows about 98,000 clones, roughly 92% of them singletons. The clonotype was recovered from a human donor in good health. The genes are TRBV18 and TRBJ2-7; 7 positions match TRBD2. Sequenced sample: CD4+ T cells sorted from blood. The CDR3 loop reads CASSPGGSTYEQYF. The CDR3 coding sequence is TGTGCCAGCTCACCGGGCGGGAGTACCTACGAGCAGTACTTC. Full variable domain (outside the CDR3, taken from reference TRBV18 and TRBJ2-7): NAGVMQNPRHLVRRRGQEARLRCSPMKGHSHVYWYRQLPEEGLKFMVYLQKENIIDESGMPKERFSAEFPKEGPSILRIQQVVRGDSAAYFCASSPGGSTYEQYFGPGTRLTVT.